Below are 18 T cell receptor beta chains sequenced from a single sample in a study of T cells in Graves' hyperthyroidism and ophthalmopathy. The investigators amplified TCR beta CDR3 regions from RNA transcripts. Primed by the HTBI set, a first-round RT-PCR was run on the TCR CDR3. TCRdb reanalysed the multiplex PCR reads using MiXCR and keeps one entry per CDR3 protein. The data hold some 250,000 distinct CDR3 sequences, with roughly 14% observed a single time. The specimen was blood. Receptors originate from a woman aged 40 to 50 with Graves' hyperthyroidism that later progressed to Graves' ophthalmopathy.

This clonotype was picked up many times. V is TRBV20-1 and J is TRBJ1-5; 8 positions match TRBD1. The CDR3 extends over 14 amino acids. J lost 1 base, V lost 6 bases, and 5 bases had no gene match. Germline V CDR1 and CDR2: DFQATT, SNEGSKA (reference sequence). Written as DNA, the CDR3 is TGCAGTGCAGACAGGGGCGTAAGCAATCAGCCCCAGCATTTT. Encoded protein: CSADRGVSNQPQHF.

This clonotype was recorded at least ten times. The V and J genes are TRBV5-1 and TRBJ2-7; unclear D gene. CDR3 size: 15 residues. CDR1 is SGHRS, CDR2 YFSETQ, per germline. Trimming took 0 bases from V and 5 from J, leaving 15 bases between them. Here the CDR3 DNA reads TGCGCCAGCAGCTTGGAGGCTAGAATAAATGACGAGCAGTACTTC. Translation: CASSLEARINDEQYF.

The genes are TRBV7-9 and TRBJ2-6; TRBD1 might be the D (5 bases). Germline CDR1 and CDR2: SEHNR and FQNEAQ (reference sequence). With 6 bases removed from V and 6 bases from J, the gap between germline ends came to 12 bases. This CDR3 is built from 14 residues. The CDR3 bases are TGTGCCAGCAGGTCCCTTGGGGCGGCCAACGTCCTGACTTTC. It specifies CASRSLGAANVLTF.

This clonotype was detected many times. The chain recombines TRBV5-5 with TRBJ2-1; the D is unclear. Germline V lookup: CDR1 SGHKS, CDR2 YYEKEE (reference sequence). V lost 1 base to trimming and J lost 12 bases, with 8 bases between them. The CDR3 sequence is 11 residues long. CDR3 sequence reads: CASSLSPRQFF. DNA for the CDR3: TGTGCCAGCAGCTTGTCGCCACGGCAGTTCTTC.

The chain combines TRBV20-1 with TRBJ2-7; D not resolved. Trimming took off 8 bases at V and 0 bases at J, with 14 bases between the two ends. The length of the CDR3 is 13 residues. The germline V gene encodes CDR1 DFQATT and CDR2 SNEGSKA (reference sequence). CDR3: CSIFGPSSYEQYF. The CDR3 DNA is TGCAGTATCTTTGGCCCGAGCTCCTACGAGCAGTACTTC.

This clonotype has more than one count but fewer than ten. The genes are TRBV5-1 and TRBJ2-1; D is possibly TRBD2 (5 bases). CDR3 length: 14 residues. Looked up from germline, CDR1 is SGHRS and CDR2 is YFSETQ. V was clipped by 0 bases and J by 7 bases, with 11 bases between them. The CDR3 spells CASSLDSATNEQFF. The DNA for the CDR3 is TGCGCCAGCAGCTTGGATAGCGCGACTAATGAGCAGTTCTTC.

This clonotype appeared many times. V is TRBV30 and J is TRBJ1-1; a weak D match, TRBD1 (6 bases). This CDR3 comprises 14 residues. V gave up 2 bases and J gave up 10 bases, with 20 bases separating them. Germline lookup yields CDR1 GTSNPN and CDR2 SVGIG (reference sequence). The CDR3 bases are TGTGCCTGGAGTCTCCTGGACAGACCTTCGGGAGCTTTCTTT. Its translation is CAWSLLDRPSGAFF.

This clonotype has only a few counts. V gene TRBV20-1 combines with J gene TRBJ2-7, with TRBD1 identical over 7 bases. Germline CDR1 and CDR2: DFQATT and SNEGSKA (reference sequence). The CDR3 contains 14 residues. The ends lost 3 bases at V and 6 bases at J; junction bases unmatched: 11. For the CDR3, the DNA is TGCAGTGCTAGTAGGGGACAGACGGTCCGCGAGCAGTACTTC. Translation gives CSASRGQTVREQYF.

This chain links TRBV19 with TRBJ1-6; D remains unclear. Trimming shortened V by 8 bases and J by 6 bases, and 14 bases separated the two germline ends. This CDR3 region has 14 residues. The germline CDR1 and CDR2 sequences are LNHDA and SQIVND (reference sequence). CDR3 sequence reads: CASSTRMGNSPLHF. Written as DNA, the CDR3 is TGTGCCAGTTCGACGCGGATGGGTAATTCACCCCTCCACTTT.

In its sample, this clonotype was seen many times. The CDR3 DNA reads TGTGCCAGCAGCAATCCCCGCAGCGGGAGACACGAGCAGTACTTC. Protein: CASSNPRSGRHEQYF. The J gene is TRBJ2-7, the V gene TRBV6-1; TRBD2 agrees at 8 bases. Germline CDR1 reads MNHNS; CDR2 reads SASEGT. Trimming at V came to 6 bases and at J to 5 bases, leaving 12 bases not matched to a gene. The CDR3 runs 15 residues.

This clonotype was found many times. CDR3 DNA sequence: TGTGCCAGCAGTTCCGGGACAAACTACGAGCAGTACTTC. Translated, it gives CASSSGTNYEQYF. The V gene is TRBV6-1, the J gene TRBJ2-7; a possible D gene is TRBD1 (6 bases). Germline V gives CDR1 MNHNS, CDR2 SASEGT. V lost 5 bases and J lost 3, with 11 bases in between. The CDR3 sequence is 13 residues long.

This clonotype appeared many times. The chain uses TRBV28 and TRBJ2-2; 10 bases line up with TRBD2. Germline CDR1 MDHEN, CDR2 SYDVKM. With 1 base clipped from V and 7 bases from J, the junction kept 12 bases outside the gene matches. This CDR3 region has 18 residues. The CDR3 nucleotides read TGTGCCAGCAGTTTATTCCTAGCGGGAGCCCAAATCCTCGGGGAGCTGTTTTTT. Its translation is CASSLFLAGAQILGELFF.

This clonotype was detected ten times or more. The V call is TRBV11-2, the J call TRBJ2-5, with 11 bases aligning to TRBD2. Germline lookup yields CDR1 SGHAT and CDR2 FQNNGV. This CDR3 region has 19 residues. J was trimmed by 5 bases and V by 0 bases; bases with no gene match: 14. This CDR3 reads CASSLDRGVTSGRRETQYF. The CDR3, as DNA: TGTGCCAGCAGCTTAGATCGCGGGGTTACTAGCGGGAGACGGGAGACCCAGTACTTC.

There are many counts of this clonotype. The V gene is TRBV15, the J gene TRBJ2-5, with D unresolved. The V end was cut by 0 bases, the J end by 5 bases, with 13 bases between. The CDR3 runs to 15 residues. Germline values: CDR1 LNHNV, CDR2 YYDKDF (reference sequence). The CDR3 coding sequence is TGTGCCACCAGCAGAGATCAAAAGGGAAGGGAGACCCAGTACTTC. This sequence encodes CATSRDQKGRETQYF.

This chain connects TRBV25-1 to TRBJ1-5; maybe TRBD1 (6 bases). The germline CDR1 and CDR2 sequences are MGHDK and SYGVNS. The CDR3 consists of 23 residues. The V end was cut by 2 bases, the J end by 0 bases, with 32 bases between. CDR3 residues: CASSEPRTDQAVFSHYSNQPQHF. CDR3 DNA: TGTGCCAGCAGTGAACCTCGGACAGACCAAGCCGTTTTCTCCCACTATAGCAATCAGCCCCAGCATTTT.

This clonotype was seen repeatedly, ten times or more. V is TRBV6-5 and J is TRBJ2-1; unclear D gene. V was clipped by 0 bases and J by 6 bases, with 12 bases between them. The CDR3 loop spans 15 amino acids. The germline V gene encodes CDR1 MNHEY and CDR2 SVGAGI. The CDR3 DNA sequence: TGTGCCAGCAGTTACTCACTACCAGCAAGCAATGAGCAGTTCTTC. It yields the protein CASSYSLPASNEQFF.

This clonotype showed up just a few times. The chain combines TRBV25-1 with TRBJ2-2; 14 bases line up with TRBD2. The V segment lost 8 bases and the J segment 0 bases; nucleotides outside the gene matches: 8. The CDR3 is made up of 18 amino acids. Germline V gene lookup returns CDR1 MGHDK and CDR2 SYGVNS. The CDR3 DNA sequence: TGTGCCAGCGCCGGACTAGCGGGAGGCTCCGCGAACACCGGGGAGCTGTTTTTT. Translated: CASAGLAGGSANTGELFF.

Only a few counts were recorded for this clonotype. This chain links TRBV9 with TRBJ1-1; D is unresolved. Trimming cost V 0 bases and J 0 bases, with 9 bases left between them. CDR3 length: 15 amino acids. CDR1 and CDR2 (germline): SGDLS, YYNGEE. CDR3 sequence (DNA): TGTGCCAGCAGCGTAGTCCCGGAAATGAACACTGAAGCTTTCTTT. As protein: CASSVVPEMNTEAFF.